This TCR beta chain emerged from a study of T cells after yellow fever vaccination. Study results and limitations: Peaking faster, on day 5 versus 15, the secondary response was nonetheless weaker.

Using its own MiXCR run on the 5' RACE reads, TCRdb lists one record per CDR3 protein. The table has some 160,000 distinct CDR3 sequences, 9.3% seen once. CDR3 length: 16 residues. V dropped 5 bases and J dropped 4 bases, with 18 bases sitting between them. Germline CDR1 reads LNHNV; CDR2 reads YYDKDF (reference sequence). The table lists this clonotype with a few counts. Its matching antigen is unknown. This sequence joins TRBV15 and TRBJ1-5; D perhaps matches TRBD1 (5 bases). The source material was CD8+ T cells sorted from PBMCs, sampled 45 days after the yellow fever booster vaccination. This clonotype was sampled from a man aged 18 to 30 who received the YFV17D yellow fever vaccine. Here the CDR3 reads CATSSRARAENQPQHF. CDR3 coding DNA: TGTGCCACCAGCTCCAGGGCGAGGGCCGAGAATCAGCCCCAGCATTTT.